These 31 T cell receptor beta chains were sequenced from one sample in a study of early T cells in non-severe SARS-CoV-2 infection. TCRdb fed the 5' RACE reads into MiXCR, producing one record per CDR3 protein. Altogether fewer than 35,000 distinct CDR3 sequences are present, about 4.5% being singletons, with the ten largest covering 11%. Sequencing was performed on whole blood. These receptor sequences come from an adult who was a healthcare worker with PCR-confirmed SARS-CoV-2 infection or an uninfected control (not recorded which).

There are a few counts of this clonotype. The chain uses TRBV7-2 and TRBJ2-7, with 8 bases matching TRBD1. The germline gives CDR1 SGHTA, CDR2 FQGNSA. Trimming removed 5 bases from V and 2 bases from J; junction bases left unmatched: 8. The CDR3 runs 15 residues. The CDR3 bases are TGTGCCAGCAGCCTGGACAGGGCATCACCCTACGAGCAGTACTTC. Translating it yields CASSLDRASPYEQYF. The full variable domain, with the rest looked up from reference TRBV7-2 and TRBJ2-7, is GAGVSQSPSNKVTEKGKDVELRCDPISGHTALYWYRQSLGQGLEFLIYFQGNSAPDKSGLPSDRFSAERTGGSVSTLTIQRTQQEDSAVYLCASSLDRASPYEQYFGPGTRLTVT.

This clonotype occurred many times. V is TRBV20-1 and J is TRBJ1-2, with D possibly TRBD1 on 5 matching bases. Trimming took off 5 bases at V and 8 bases at J, with 18 bases between the two ends. Germline lookup yields CDR1 DFQATT and CDR2 SNEGSKA (reference sequence). CDR3 length: 13 amino acids. CDR3 loop: CSAPSGRARGYTF. The CDR3 DNA is TGCAGTGCTCCCTCAGGGAGGGCGAGGGGCTACACCTTC.

The sample holds many counts of this clonotype. The chain recombines TRBV7-2 with TRBJ2-3; 8 bases map to TRBD1. The CDR3 contains 14 residues. Trimming at V came to 5 bases and at J to 4 bases, leaving 5 bases not matched to a gene. Per germline, CDR1 SGHTA and CDR2 FQGNSA. The CDR3 DNA follows: TGTGCCAGCAGCGGAAGACAGGGGCCAGATACGCAGTATTTT. It is translated as CASSGRQGPDTQYF.

This clonotype came up many times. J is TRBJ1-1 and V is TRBV4-3; the D is unclear. Per the germline V gene, CDR1 is LGHNA and CDR2 is YSLEER. CDR3 length: 14 amino acids. V was clipped by 1 base and J by 2 bases, with 8 bases between them. CDR3 region: CASSQVGPNTEAFF. Here the CDR3 DNA reads TGCGCCAGCAGCCAAGTGGGCCCCAACACTGAAGCTTTCTTT.

This clonotype has a count of ten or more. The J gene is TRBJ2-2, the V gene TRBV7-9; 11 bases map to TRBD1. The CDR3 has 16 amino acids. In germline, CDR1 is SEHNR, CDR2 FQNEAQ (reference sequence). The trim removed 3 bases at V and 3 bases at J, leaving 3 bases unmatched. CDR3 in amino acids: CASSLGQGDYTGELFF. DNA of the CDR3: TGTGCCAGCAGCTTGGGACAGGGGGATTACACCGGGGAGCTGTTTTTT. Based on the CDR3 plus reference TRBV7-9 and TRBJ2-2, the full variable domain is DTGVSQNPRHKITKRGQNVTFRCDPISEHNRLYWYRQTLGQGPEFLTYFQNEAQLEKSRLLSDRFSAERPKGSFSTLEIQRTEQGDSAMYLCASSLGQGDYTGELFFGEGSRLTVL.

There are many counts of this clonotype. The rearrangement joins TRBV7-9 to TRBJ2-1; possibly TRBD1 for D (5 bases). Looked up from germline, CDR1 is SEHNR and CDR2 is FQNEAQ (reference sequence). The V end lost 5 bases, the J end lost 0 bases, and 14 bases lay between the germline ends. CDR3 length: 16 residues. The CDR3 nucleotides are TGTGCCAGCAGCAATCAGGGTTACGGCTCCTACAATGAGCAGTTCTTC. Amino acids: CASSNQGYGSYNEQFF.

By frequency in the sample, this clonotype is large. The rearrangement uses TRBV7-2 and TRBJ2-3; 7 bases are shared with TRBD2. From germline, CDR1 is SGHTA and CDR2 FQGNSA. J was trimmed by 14 bases and V by 5 bases; bases with no gene match: 22. This CDR3 has 16 residues. CDR3 DNA: TGTGCCAGCAGCCCCTTTAATTTGGTCCGGGAGGCCCCGTGGTATTTT. Its protein is CASSPFNLVREAPWYF.

This clonotype showed up many times. The genes are TRBV7-3 and TRBJ2-5; TRBD2 is a possible D gene (7 bases). V was pared by 2 bases and J by 2 bases, with 12 bases between. CDR3 length equals 15 residues. Per germline, CDR1 SGHTA and CDR2 FQGTGA. This CDR3 is CASSLGGRGQETQYF. The DNA of the CDR3 is TGTGCCAGCAGCTTAGGAGGGAGGGGGCAAGAGACCCAGTACTTC.

This rearrangement joins TRBV24-1 to TRBJ2-6, with TRBD1 matching over 8 bases. The CDR3 runs to 18 residues. Trimming took 5 bases from V and 0 from J; bases not matched to a gene: 8. The V gene's germline CDR1 is KGHDR and CDR2 SFDVKD. CDR3 in amino acids: CATSARTGSPSGANVLTF. CDR3 coding DNA: TGTGCCACCAGTGCCCGGACAGGGAGTCCCTCTGGGGCCAACGTCCTGACTTTC.

This clonotype was seen ten or more times. The V and J genes are TRBV28 and TRBJ2-5; unclear D gene. The CDR3 length is 14 residues. Trimming cost V 4 bases and J 2 bases, with 11 bases left between them. Germline values: CDR1 MDHEN, CDR2 SYDVKM. In DNA, the CDR3 is TGTGCCAGCAGTTCACTGACATTACAAGAGACCCAGTACTTC. This translates into CASSSLTLQETQYF.

The sample holds a few counts of this clonotype. The J gene is TRBJ2-6, the V gene TRBV7-2; possibly TRBD2 for D (6 bases). V was pared by 2 bases and J by 11 bases, with 19 bases between. The germline gives CDR1 SGHTA, CDR2 FQGNSA. The CDR3 is 16 amino acids. CDR3 amino acids: CASSLPLALGGDVLTF. The DNA for the CDR3 is TGTGCCAGCAGCTTACCCCTGGCTCTGGGGGGTGACGTCCTGACTTTC.

This clonotype was seen many times. This chain joins TRBV19 and TRBJ2-1, with 8 bases fitting TRBD2. The J segment lost 9 bases and the V segment lost 1 base, leaving 5 bases of the junction unmatched. The CDR3 sequence is 14 residues long. The germline CDR1 and CDR2 sequences are LNHDA and SQIVND (reference sequence). This CDR3 is CASSIAGGLIEQFF. CDR3 in DNA: TGTGCCAGTAGTATAGCGGGAGGGTTAATTGAGCAGTTCTTC. The variable domain in full, with the rest retrieved from reference TRBV19 and TRBJ2-1, is DGGITQSPKYLFRKEGQNVTLSCEQNLNHDAMYWYRQDPGQGLRLIYYSQIVNDFQKGDIAEGYSVSREKKESFPLTVTSAQKNPTAFYLCASSIAGGLIEQFFGPGTRLTVL.

In this sample, this clonotype turned up many times. The chain combines TRBV7-9 with TRBJ1-1; D not certain. CDR1 is SEHNR, CDR2 FQNEAQ, per germline (reference sequence). CDR3 length: 12 amino acids. This CDR3 reads CAIAHLNTEAFF. In DNA form, the CDR3 reads TGTGCTATAGCACATCTGAACACTGAAGCTTTCTTT. Full variable domain (rest looked up from reference TRBV7-9 and TRBJ1-1): DTGVSQNPRHKITKRGQNVTFRCDPISEHNRLYWYRQTLGQGPEFLTYFQNEAQLEKSRLLSDRFSAERPKGSFSTLEIQRTEQGDSAMYLCAIAHLNTEAFFGQGTRLTVV.

Points on this clonotype: A much bigger clone sits one base away, suggesting this may be a read error. V gene TRBV20-1 combines with J gene TRBJ1-2, with D uncertain. With 7 bases removed from V and 2 bases from J, the gap between germline ends came to 11 bases. Looked up from germline, CDR1 is DFQATT and CDR2 is SNEGSKA (reference sequence). CDR3 length: 12 residues. The CDR3 region is CSEEAINYGYTF. CDR3 DNA: TGCAGTGAGGAGGCCATCAACTATGGCTACACCTTC.

This clonotype was seen at least ten times. This rearrangement joins TRBV19 to TRBJ2-7; maybe TRBD2 (6 bases). CDR3 length: 11 residues. Trimming removed 10 bases from V and 2 bases from J, with 9 bases in between. The germline V gene has CDR1 LNHDA and CDR2 SQIVND (reference sequence). The CDR3 here is CATREAYEQYF. The CDR3 nucleotides read TGTGCCACCAGGGAGGCCTACGAGCAGTACTTC.

This clonotype was observed many times. V and J are TRBV7-9 and TRBJ2-3; 13 positions agree with TRBD2. With V trimmed by 3 bases and J by 6 bases, 3 bases remained unmatched. The CDR3 has 15 amino acids. CDR1 and CDR2 from the germline V gene are SEHNR and FQNEAQ (reference sequence). As DNA, the CDR3 is TGTGCCAGCAGCTTCGTACTAGCGGGAGGGGATACGCAGTATTTT. Amino acids: CASSFVLAGGDTQYF.

Many counts were recorded for this clonotype. The CDR3 reads CASSVQGYEQYV. In nucleotides, the CDR3 is TGTGCCAGCAGTGTACAGGGCTACGAGCAGTACGTC. The J gene is TRBJ2-7, the V gene TRBV12-3 or TRBV12-4, with a weak D call TRBD1 (6 bases). The CDR3 loop spans 12 amino acids. Trimming took 5 bases from V and 3 from J, leaving 8 bases between them.

This clonotype was detected many times. This chain links TRBV5-1 with TRBJ2-7, with TRBD2 matching over 13 bases. Germline values: CDR1 SGHRS, CDR2 YFSETQ. This CDR3 comprises 14 residues. V lost 5 bases to trimming and J lost 6 bases; unmatched junction nucleotides: 5. DNA of the CDR3: TGCGCCAGCAGTTGGACTAGCGGGAGTTTCGAGCAGTACGTC. Its translation is CASSWTSGSFEQYV.

This clonotype was seen many times. The chain employs TRBV5-1 and TRBJ2-3, with D possibly being TRBD2 (6 bases). Germline assignment: CDR1 SGHRS and CDR2 YFSETQ. The V end lost 4 bases, the J end lost 0 bases, and 9 bases lay between the germline ends. CDR3 length equals 14 residues. CDR3 DNA: TGCGCCAGCAGCGGCGGGATGAGCACAGATACGCAGTATTTT. This sequence encodes CASSGGMSTDTQYF.

Many counts were recorded for this clonotype. V and J are TRBV10-3 and TRBJ2-3; tentatively, D is TRBD1 (6 bases). V was cut by 7 bases and J by 0 bases, with 8 bases left in between. Germline V CDR1 and CDR2: ENHRY, SYGVKD. There are 13 residues in the CDR3. The CDR3 bases are TGTGCCATCAACAGGGCTAGCACAGATACGCAGTATTTT. Its translation is CAINRASTDTQYF.

This clonotype has at least ten counts. In DNA form, the CDR3 reads TGTGCCAGCAGTCCAGGGGGCCGAGGCTCCTACAATGAGCAGTTCTTC. Its translation: CASSPGGRGSYNEQFF. The chain couples TRBV6-5 to TRBJ2-1, with 8 bases fitting TRBD1. Germline CDR1 is MNHEY and CDR2 is SVGAGI. There are 16 residues in the CDR3. V trimming: 5 bases; J trimming: 0 bases; junction bases outside the gene matches: 6.

Many counts were recorded for this clonotype. The V call is TRBV5-1, the J call TRBJ2-7, with a possible D match to TRBD1 (6 bases). CDR3 length: 13 residues. V lost 4 bases and J 5 bases, leaving 13 bases between the germline ends. From germline, CDR1 is SGHRS and CDR2 YFSETQ. The CDR3 sequence: CASSKGGYDEQYF. DNA of the CDR3: TGCGCCAGCAGCAAAGGGGGTTACGACGAGCAGTACTTC.

In this sample, this clonotype turned up many times. This sequence joins TRBV4-2 and TRBJ2-7; maybe TRBD2 (6 bases). V lost 2 bases to trimming and J lost 3 bases, with 11 bases between them. The CDR3 consists of 14 residues. Germline V CDR1 and CDR2: LGHNA, YNFKEQ. CDR3 nucleotide sequence: TGTGCCAGCAGCCAAATAGCGGAGAGCTACGAGCAGTACTTC. Its translation is CASSQIAESYEQYF.

This clonotype was counted ten times or more. The rearrangement links TRBV14 to TRBJ2-1; the D gene could be TRBD1 or TRBD2 (7 bases each). CDR1 is SGHDN, CDR2 FVKESK, per germline. The CDR3 runs 15 residues. With 4 bases removed from V and 7 bases from J, the gap between germline ends came to 17 bases. The DNA for the CDR3 is TGTGCCAGCAGCCCAGGGGGGACTATTAGAAATGAGCAGTTCTTC. This gives the protein CASSPGGTIRNEQFF.

This clonotype has a count of ten or more. The rearrangement links TRBV7-9 to TRBJ2-6; no firm D call. The CDR3 loop spans 14 amino acids. In germline, CDR1 is SEHNR, CDR2 FQNEAQ (reference sequence). V dropped 2 bases and J dropped 4 bases, with 6 bases sitting between them. This CDR3 is CASSLRSGANVLTF. CDR3 nucleotides: TGTGCCAGCAGCTTACGATCCGGGGCCAACGTCCTGACTTTC.

This clonotype was seen ten or more times. The V gene is TRBV4-3, the J gene TRBJ2-3; D is unresolved. The length of the CDR3 is 13 residues. Germline CDR1 reads LGHNA; CDR2 reads YSLEER. Trimming removed 4 bases from V and 6 bases from J, with 11 bases in between. Here the CDR3 reads CASSREREDTQYF. CDR3 DNA sequence: TGCGCCAGCAGCCGTGAGAGAGAGGATACGCAGTATTTT.

This clonotype occurred a few times. V gene TRBV12-3 or TRBV12-4 combines with J gene TRBJ1-2; D uncertain. The V gene lost 5 bases and the J gene lost 3 bases, with 16 bases spanning the gap. The CDR3 runs to 15 residues. CDR3 residues: CASSPTGGKDYGYTF. For the CDR3, the DNA is TGTGCCAGCAGTCCCACGGGCGGCAAGGACTATGGCTACACCTTC.

Remarks on this clonotype: A much larger clone differs from this one at a single base, so this may be a read error. The chain links TRBV4-3 to TRBJ2-3, with a possible D match to TRBD2 (6 bases). CDR1 and CDR2 from the germline V gene are LGHNA and YSLEER. The CDR3 spans 16 residues. CDR3 residues: CASGQDGAGMGDTQYF. The DNA of the CDR3 is TGCGCCAGCGGCCAAGACGGCGCGGGAATGGGAGATACGCAGTATTTT.

There are many counts of this clonotype. The chain combines TRBV18 with TRBJ1-1; the D is unclear. Germline lookup yields CDR1 KGHSH and CDR2 LQKENI. Trimming shortened V by 0 bases and J by 0 bases, and 14 bases separated the two germline ends. CDR3 length equals 17 residues. This chain's CDR3 is CASSPPNQAMMNTEAFF. CDR3 DNA: TGTGCCAGCTCACCACCGAATCAGGCGATGATGAACACTGAAGCTTTCTTT.

This clonotype was picked up many times. The rearrangement joins TRBV7-6 to TRBJ2-6; TRBD2 is a possible D gene (6 bases). Looked up from germline, CDR1 is SGHVS and CDR2 is FNYEAQ. The CDR3 covers 18 residues. The V end lost 3 bases, the J end lost 1 base, and 16 bases lay between the germline ends. DNA for the CDR3: TGTGCCAGCAGCTTGTTAGGAGGGACCGTATCTGGGGCCAACGTCCTGACTTTC. Protein product: CASSLLGGTVSGANVLTF.

The chain joins TRBV20-1 to TRBJ1-2; 12 nucleotides align to TRBD1. The CDR3 covers 15 residues. J lost 7 bases, V lost 3 bases, and 9 bases had no gene match. Germline V gene sequence: CDR1 DFQATT, CDR2 SNEGSKA (reference sequence). The CDR3 bases are TGCAGTGCTAGGGGGACAGGGGGCGATATAAGTGGCTACACCTTC. Amino acids: CSARGTGGDISGYTF.